Listed below are T cell receptor beta chains from one sample, sequenced in a study of cytomegalovirus exposure and HLA in healthy donors. Sequencing used immunoSEQ multiplex PCR; TCRdb keeps in-frame clones, though not all of them. The sample records roughly 140,000 clones, about 70% being singletons. The specimen was PBMCs. These receptors were collected from a man aged 18-30 years in good health and CMV-seronegative. Each CDR3 is given with its conserved first and last residue. A D gene is named only where the DNA matches it firmly. Part of the rows lack a size; the others show once, few, many or a class for expanded clones.

>TRBV7-6|TRBD2|once|TRBJ2-3|15
TGTGCCAGCAACCCGACTAGCCGGGACACAGATACGCAGTATTTT
CASNPTSRDTDTQYF
>TRBV18|TRBD2|-|TRBJ2-7|15
TGTGCCAGCTCATGGACTAGCGTTCAAACCTACGAGCAGTACTTC
CASSWTSVQTYEQYF
>TRBV5-1|-|-|TRBJ1-5|19
TGCGCCAGCAGCTTGGCCTGGTTTTATCGAGAAGTTGGCAATCAGCCCCAGCATTTT
CASSLAWFYREVGNQPQHF
>TRBV5-1|TRBD1|-|TRBJ1-3|16
TGCGCCAGCACCACGACAGGGGCCGACTCTGGAAACACCATATATTTT
CASTTTGADSGNTIYF
>TRBV19|TRBD2|-|TRBJ2-1|15
TGTGCCAGTAGTCGGACTAGCGGGGGCTACAATGAGCAGTTCTTC
CASSRTSGGYNEQFF
>TRBV13|-|-|TRBJ2-4|13
TGTGCCAGCAGCTTAATCGCGGGGAACATTCAGTACTTC
CASSLIAGNIQYF
>TRBV9|TRBD1|-|TRBJ2-7|16
TGTGCCAGCAGCGTAAGGGGACAGGGGGCTTGGTACGAGCAGTACTTC
CASSVRGQGAWYEQYF
>TRBV5-4|-|-|TRBJ1-4|15
TGTGCCAGCAGCCCCGGTGGGGGAGGAAATGAAAAACTGTTTTTT
CASSPGGGGNEKLFF
>TRBV28|-|-|TRBJ2-6|18
TGTGCCAGCAGTTTAAGCCCGGGACACCTCTCTGGGGCCAACGTCCTGACTTTC
CASSLSPGHLSGANVLTF
>TRBV7-3|-|few|TRBJ2-5|13
TGTGCCAGCAGCCCGTATGTTCAAGAGACCCAGTACTTC
CASSPYVQETQYF
>TRBV28|TRBD2|-|TRBJ2-1|17
TGTGCCAGCAGTTTCCGCGCGGGACTAGCGGGTGTGAATGAGCAGTTCTTC
CASSFRAGLAGVNEQFF
>TRBV7-9|-|-|TRBJ1-5|13
TGTGCCAGCAGCCCGCAGGGTGACCAGCCCCAGCATTTT
CASSPQGDQPQHF
>TRBV6-1|TRBD1|-|TRBJ2-6|18
TGTGCCAGCAGTGAAGCCGGGACAGGGTTGGGTGGGGCCAACGTCCTGACTTTC
CASSEAGTGLGGANVLTF
>TRBV28|TRBD1|few|TRBJ2-7|15
TGTGCCAGCAGTTCCCCCGACAGGGGAGCCTACGAGCAGTACTTC
CASSSPDRGAYEQYF
>TRBV6-1|TRBD2|-|TRBJ2-5|16
TGTGCCAGCAGTGAGGGACTAGCGGGACGGAAGGAGACCCAGTACTTC
CASSEGLAGRKETQYF
>TRBV7-8|TRBD1|-|TRBJ1-1|16
TGTGCCAGCAGCTTAGTTGGGACAGCTTTGAACACTGAAGCTTTCTTT
CASSLVGTALNTEAFF
>TRBV7-8|TRBD1|-|TRBJ1-2|18
TGTGCCAGCAGCTTAGCGGGGGCCATAGGGGGCCGGACCTATGGCTACACCTTC
CASSLAGAIGGRTYGYTF
>TRBV6-6|TRBD1|few|TRBJ2-6|16
TGTGCCAGCAGTAACACAGGGGGCTCTGGGGCCAACGTCCTGACTTTC
CASSNTGGSGANVLTF
>TRBV7-9|-|-|TRBJ2-5|14
TGTGCCAGCAGCTTACAGGGTAAACTAGAGACCCAGTACTTC
CASSLQGKLETQYF
>TRBV5-6|-|-|TRBJ2-6|18
TGTGCCAGCAGCTTGCGATTCCTGACTAGCTCTGGGGCCAACGTCCTGACTTTC
CASSLRFLTSSGANVLTF
>TRBV10-1|TRBD2|-|TRBJ2-1|17
TGCGCCAGCAGTGAGTCCCTTAGCGGGGGCGTGACCCCCGAGCAGTTCTTC
CASSESLSGGVTPEQFF
>TRBV7-2|-|-|TRBJ2-7|13
TGTGCCAGCAGCTTAGGCCAGGGTGACGAGCAGTACTTC
CASSLGQGDEQYF
>TRBV30|-|-|TRBJ2-7|15
TGTGCCTGGAGCCTTTGGCGGGGGCCCTCCTACGAGCAGTACTTC
CAWSLWRGPSYEQYF
>TRBV7-9|-|-|TRBJ2-1|12
TGTGCCAGCAGCTCCCTTTACAATGAGCAGTTCTTC
CASSSLYNEQFF
>TRBV9|TRBD2|-|TRBJ2-2|15
TGTGCCAGCGAGGGCGGGAGGGCCGACACCGGGGAGCTGTTTTTT
CASEGGRADTGELFF
>TRBV7-6|-|-|TRBJ2-1|16
TGTGCCAGCAGCCCTCTATTAAGGGGGAGTAATGATGAGCAGTTCTTC
CASSPLLRGSNDEQFF
>TRBV2|TRBD1|-|TRBJ1-2|13
TGTGCCAGCAGCGTCAACAGGGGTTATGGCTACACCTTC
CASSVNRGYGYTF
>TRBV25-1|TRBD1|-|TRBJ1-2|13
TGTGCCAGCGCCCCGACAGGGAACTATGGCTACACCTTC
CASAPTGNYGYTF
>TRBV7-3|TRBD1|few|TRBJ2-5|15
TGTGCCAGCAGCTTAGAGGGGACAGCCCAAGAGACCCAGTACTTC
CASSLEGTAQETQYF
>TRBV5-4|TRBD1|-|TRBJ1-2|13
TGTGCCAGCAGCGCAGGGGGCAGCTATGGCTACACCTTC
CASSAGGSYGYTF
>TRBV6-1|-|-|TRBJ1-1|16
TGTGCCAGCAGTGAAGCTTATTGGGGGGACGGAACTGAAGCTTTCTTT
CASSEAYWGDGTEAFF